This T cell receptor beta chain was identified during a study of shared clonotypes between healthy human individuals (dated by TCRdb to the early 2020s). Some background on the complete study: A few men and two women, aged 18 to 49 years, made up the cohort. Per donor, three plates each were used for CD4 naive and CD4 memory, two for CD8 naive, and one for CD8 memory. To estimate repertoire size and how much clonotypes are shared between individuals, the study performed deep sequencing of blood TCR repertoires from 4 to 6 healthy adults. To increase sequencing depth and limit assay-specific biases, different laboratories used diverse techniques to prepare libraries and sequence TCR repertoires. Per donor, leukapheresis produced somewhere between about 0.9 and 9.5 billion PBMCs.

Via the germline V gene (reference sequence), CDR1 is LNHDA and CDR2 SQIVND. Clipping removes 5 bases from V and 0 bases from J, with 7 as the unmatched junction base count. The CDR3 starts with the cysteine, ends with the phenylalanine, and has 18 residues. The only DNA kept is the CDR3, 54 bases in frame from the first base. Note on this clone: The clone's antigen remains unknown. Nothing much larger sits one base from this clone, and base qualities are not available.

The donors were healthy, HIV-negative adults who had no recently reported acute infections or vaccinations. Every donor was a Caucasian adult living in Nashville, Tennessee, USA. CD4+ T cells were enriched through magnetic negative selection, after which naive cells were positively selected on CD45RA and the remaining negative fraction served as the memory subset. Blood was collected by leukapheresis, and PBMCs were isolated by Ficoll-Histopaque density gradient centrifugation and then cryopreserved in liquid nitrogen vapor phase. Analytical flow cytometry was used to check the purity and quantity of each magnetically sorted T cell population. From each sorted fraction, genomic DNA was isolated and quantified by UV absorbance on a Nanodrop 2000c. General study outcomes and caveats: Sharing across several donors was observed for about 4.8% of naive CD4, 3% to 4% of naive CD8, over 2% of memory CD4, and about 0.39% of memory CD8 clonotypes. Incomplete sequencing was indicated by rarefaction of sorted-subset datasets, despite the large sequencing depth. Naive subsets generally had larger estimated clonotype richness than memory subsets. Higher generation probabilities were observed for clonotypes shared by all four sorted-subset donors than for non-shared clonotypes. Sampling was limited to blood, and TCR repertoires in tissue likely differ from TCR repertoires in blood. The genetic and exposure-history diversity represented was limited by the small number of donors. Pairwise subsampling led to the expectation that sequencing depth would affect the degree of clonotype sharing among donors.

TCR CDR3 regions were amplified from genomic DNA by multiplex PCR using the deep immunoSEQ assay. Genomic DNA extracted from each cell subset was distributed evenly over all wells of several immunoSEQ 96-well plates, and each plate served as one replicate. Each replicate PCR for sorted subsets received about 200 ng genomic DNA, equal to around 32,000 T cell genomes. Purified libraries were measured with a Qubit 3.0 fluorometer, size-checked on a Bioanalyzer 2100, and measured again with the KAPA Library Quantification kit. Every immunoSEQ 96-well plate was sequenced on a dedicated single-read 150-cycle Illumina NextSeq 550 flow cell. Regarding the original processing steps: Because the immunoSEQ output held only junctional sequences and lacked quality scores, the filtering could not match the filtering applied to full-length reads. To assign V/J genes and CDR3, sequences were annotated using PyIR, a Python wrapper for IgBLAST v1.9, with IMGT germline references. Reads were removed for weak V/J assignments (E-value above 1e-6), missing CDR3, stop codons, out-of-frame junctions, or ambiguous translated residues. A V3J clonotype was defined by an identical inferred V gene, J gene, and CDR3 amino acid sequence. Percentage overlap between repertoires was computed as shared unique clonotypes divided by the size of the smaller repertoire. RTK rarefaction, the Chao1 estimator, and Recon v2.1 estimates of unobserved clonotypes were used to assess repertoire richness. Generation probabilities were computed with OLGA for all TCRbeta clonotypes obtained by the gDNA method from several donors. Imported from immuneACCESS, the table was reduced by TCRdb to in-frame sequences with V and J called. These copies leave out some clones; in studies compared against another copy, an unresolved V gene accounts for under half, and the cause of the remainder is not known. The V and J calls and clone size come from that table; D and trimming were worked out from the DNA. This sample comprises roughly 2,500,000 clones, roughly 93% of them detected only once. The ten biggest clones cover 0.35% to 0.45% of the sample.

The clonotype was recovered from a man younger than 30 in good health. Some clones in this sample may be carry-over from other donors' samples. The chain is assembled from TRBV19 and TRBJ2-3; 14 middle bases align to TRBD2. The source material was naive CD4+ T cells from PBMCs. The sample's cell subset or site label is to be understood as: CD45RA+ positively selected. The DNA sequence is TGTGCCAGTAGTCGGACGACTAGCGGGAGGGGGAGCACAGATACGCAGTATTTT. This sequence encodes CASSRTTSGRGSTDTQYF.